Following are 30 T cell receptor beta chains from one sample sequenced in a study of cytomegalovirus exposure and HLA in healthy donors. The method was immunoSEQ multiplex PCR; TCRdb's version includes in-frame clones alone and lacks a portion of them. Of about 260,000 clones in the sample, around 90% are singletons; the top ten hold approximately 3%. Sequenced material: PBMCs. All receptors come from a woman aged 25 to 39 in good health and CMV-seronegative.

The V call is TRBV12-2, the J call TRBJ2-4; the D call in the table, TRBD1, was not verified against the DNA. TRBV12-2 is given as a pseudogene. The CDR3 has 18 amino acids. The CDR3 sequence: CASRLAPQGDLLKTIQYF. The CDR3 DNA follows: TGTGCAAGTCGCTTAGCTCCCCAGGGGGACCTACTCAAAACCATTCAGTACTTC.

This chain connects TRBV18 to TRBJ1-4; possible D gene TRBD1, 6 bases. This CDR3 comprises 14 residues. The germline V and J ends were trimmed by 2 bases and 6 bases, with 10 bases remaining between them. CDR1 and CDR2 from the germline V gene are KGHSH and LQKENI. Written as DNA, the CDR3 is TGTGCCAGCTCACCAGTGTCAGGGGATGAAAAACTGTTTTTT. It is translated as CASSPVSGDEKLFF.

In DNA form, the CDR3 reads TGTGCCACCAGCAGAGATTGGGGCGAGCAGTACTTC. Protein: CATSRDWGEQYF. V usage is TRBV15 and J usage is TRBJ2-7; D unclear. The V and J ends lost 0 bases and 6 bases respectively, with 6 bases between them. Germline CDR1 reads LNHNV; CDR2 reads YYDKDF (reference sequence). The CDR3 is 12 amino acids.

The genes are TRBV4-3 and TRBJ2-2; D gene unclear. CDR1 and CDR2 from the germline V gene are LGHNA and YSLEER. This CDR3 comprises 14 residues. Deletions cut 5 bases from V and 1 base from J, with 8 bases between. The CDR3 nucleotides read TGCGCCAGCAGCTCACGACAGAACACCGGGGAGCTGTTTTTT. Residues: CASSSRQNTGELFF.

The chain joins TRBV19 to TRBJ1-5; 11 bases map to TRBD1. Germline values: CDR1 LNHDA, CDR2 SQIVND (reference sequence). Trimming removed 1 base from V and 2 bases from J; junction bases left unmatched: 7. The CDR3 contains 18 residues. The CDR3 nucleotides read TGTGCCAGTAGTATAGGCCGTGGACAGGGGGCCGGCAATCAGCCCCAGCATTTT. Amino acid sequence: CASSIGRGQGAGNQPQHF.

This rearrangement joins TRBV2 to TRBJ2-7; TRBD2 agrees at 8 bases. Germline CDR1 is SNHLY and CDR2 is FYNNEI. The CDR3 consists of 13 residues. V shed 6 bases, J shed 6 bases, and the junction held 7 bases outside the gene matches. CDR3 amino acids: CASRREAPGEQYF. The CDR3 DNA follows: TGTGCCAGCAGGCGGGAGGCCCCCGGCGAGCAGTACTTC.

The CDR3 DNA sequence: TGTGCCAGCAGTGACTCAGGGGGCGCAGATACGCAGTATTTT. Its translation: CASSDSGGADTQYF. The V and J genes are TRBV6-4 and TRBJ2-3; 7 bases fit TRBD1. The CDR3 has 14 amino acids. CDR1 and CDR2 (germline): MRHNA, SNTAGT. The V and J ends lost 0 bases and 4 bases, in that order; junction bases with no gene match: 1.

The CDR3 region is CASSLGLDRPDGAFF. DNA of the CDR3: TGTGCCAGCAGCTTAGGTTTGGACAGACCGGATGGAGCTTTCTTT. V gene TRBV11-3 combines with J gene TRBJ1-1, with a weak D call TRBD1 (6 bases). Germline-derived CDR1 and CDR2 are SGHNT and YENEEA. Trimming cost V 1 base and J 10 bases, with 19 bases left between them. This CDR3 has 15 residues. Full variable domain (missing parts from reference TRBV11-3 and TRBJ1-1): EAGVVQSPRYKIIEKKQPVAFWCNPISGHNTLYWYLQNLGQGPELLIRYENEEAVDDSQLPKDRFSAERLKGVDSTLKIQPAELGDSAVYLCASSLGLDRPDGAFFGQGTRLTVV.

The chain combines TRBV9 with TRBJ2-1; no firm D call. Trimming stripped 3 bases from V and 4 bases from J, with 11 bases between. CDR1 and CDR2 (germline): SGDLS, YYNGEE. The CDR3 runs to 14 residues. The CDR3 protein is CASSARSAYNEQFF. Written as DNA, the CDR3 is TGTGCCAGCAGCGCGAGGAGCGCGTACAATGAGCAGTTCTTC.

This chain connects TRBV12-5 to TRBJ2-7; D not certain. Deletions cut 10 bases from V and 8 bases from J, with 6 bases between. The germline gives CDR1 LGHNT, CDR2 FRNRAP. CDR3 length: 8 residues. CDR3 bases: TGTGCTACCCCCAAGCAGTACTTC. It is translated as CATPKQYF.

The chain has TRBV7-9 and TRBJ2-3; D remains unclear. CDR3 length: 15 residues. Trimming removed 1 base at V and 2 bases at J, with 10 bases between. Germline V lookup: CDR1 SEHNR, CDR2 FQNEAQ (reference sequence). The DNA of the CDR3 is TGTGCCAGCAGCTTAGAAGTTAGACACACAGATACGCAGTATTTT. The encoded protein is CASSLEVRHTDTQYF.

This clone was seen once. This sequence joins TRBV28 and TRBJ2-2; D not resolved. The CDR3 spans 13 residues. Germline V gene lookup returns CDR1 MDHEN and CDR2 SYDVKM. V gave up 7 bases and J gave up 2 bases, with 8 bases separating them. CDR3 DNA sequence: TGTGCCAGCACCCTTACAAACACCGGGGAGCTGTTTTTT. Its protein is CASTLTNTGELFF.

The chain employs TRBV4-3 and TRBJ2-7; TRBD2 matches 10 bases. Germline CDR1 is LGHNA and CDR2 is YSLEER. V shed 1 base and J 4 bases; nucleotides not matched to a gene: 13. CDR3 length equals 18 residues. The CDR3 spells CASSQVSYTQREGYEQYF. The CDR3 coding sequence is TGCGCCAGCAGCCAAGTGTCTTATACCCAGCGGGAGGGTTACGAGCAGTACTTC.

The V call is TRBV5-1, the J call TRBJ2-3; D is uncertain. V gave up 0 bases and J gave up 4 bases, with 12 bases separating them. The CDR3 runs 15 residues. CDR1 and CDR2 (germline): SGHRS, YFSETQ. The CDR3 sequence is CASSLDSVGADTQYF. DNA for the CDR3: TGCGCCAGCAGCTTGGATAGTGTAGGCGCAGATACGCAGTATTTT.

The count of this clone is one. V and J are TRBV28 and TRBJ2-7, with TRBD2 matching 7 bases. Trimming removed 5 bases from V and 4 bases from J; junction bases left unmatched: 17. This CDR3 has 17 amino acids. Germline loops: CDR1 MDHEN, CDR2 SYDVKM. The CDR3 sequence: CASSSESPKRELYEQYF. The CDR3 DNA reads as TGTGCCAGCAGTAGCGAATCTCCCAAGCGGGAATTGTACGAGCAGTACTTC.

This clone came up a few times. The V gene is TRBV27, the J gene TRBJ2-2; perhaps TRBD2 as D (5 bases). Germline V gene sequence: CDR1 MNHEY, CDR2 SMNVEV (reference sequence). Trimming pared 0 bases from V and 6 bases from J, leaving 5 bases between. CDR3 length: 13 residues. This CDR3 reads CASSLSRAGELFF. The CDR3 DNA sequence: TGTGCCAGCAGTTTATCGCGGGCCGGGGAGCTGTTTTTT.

This clone was detected only once. The chain is built from TRBV5-1 and TRBJ1-1, with a tentative D call TRBD1 (5 bases). The CDR3 has 16 amino acids. Germline CDR1 reads SGHRS; CDR2 reads YFSETQ. The V end was cut by 2 bases, the J end by 0 bases, with 14 bases between. The CDR3 DNA is TGCGCCAGCAGCTTAATGGCCAGGGATATGAACACTGAAGCTTTCTTT. Translating it yields CASSLMARDMNTEAFF. Filled out from reference TRBV5-1 and TRBJ1-1, the complete variable domain reads KAGVTQTPRYLIKTRGQQVTLSCSPISGHRSVSWYQQTPGQGLQFLFEYFSETQRNKGNFPGRFSGRQFSNSRSEMNVSTLELGDSALYLCASSLMARDMNTEAFFGQGTRLTVV.

V usage is TRBV6-5 and J usage is TRBJ1-2; 8 bases are a match to TRBD1. Germline V lookup: CDR1 MNHEY, CDR2 SVGAGI. The junction had 11 bases not matched to a gene; V was cut back by 2 bases and J by 6 bases. The CDR3 consists of 16 residues. The chain's CDR3 is CASSYVFEKQGDGYTF. In DNA, the CDR3 is TGTGCCAGCAGTTACGTGTTCGAAAAACAGGGGGATGGCTACACCTTC.

In this sample, this clone turned up a few times. The chain links TRBV6-6 to TRBJ1-3; the D is unclear. The CDR3 is 12 amino acids. Germline assignment: CDR1 MNHNY and CDR2 SVGAGI (reference sequence). V lost 0 bases to trimming and J lost 3 bases, with 0 bases between them. This CDR3 reads CASSYSGNTIYF. In nucleotides, the CDR3 is TGTGCCAGCAGTTACTCTGGAAACACCATATATTTT.

This clone was detected a few times. The V call is TRBV19, the J call TRBJ2-2; 11 nucleotides line up with TRBD2. Germline-derived CDR1 and CDR2 are LNHDA and SQIVND (reference sequence). V shed 8 bases, J shed 1 base, and the junction held 6 bases outside the gene matches. The CDR3 covers 16 residues. The CDR3 DNA is TGTGCCAGTCAACCTAGCGGGAGGAAGAACACCGGGGAGCTGTTTTTT. Its translation: CASQPSGRKNTGELFF.

The V gene is TRBV5-1, the J gene TRBJ2-7; no clear D. V dropped 2 bases and J dropped 5 bases, with 11 bases sitting between them. Germline loops: CDR1 SGHRS, CDR2 YFSETQ. This CDR3 spans 13 amino acids. The CDR3 region is CASSFGPGDEQYF. The CDR3 DNA reads TGCGCCAGCAGCTTCGGCCCTGGGGACGAGCAGTACTTC. Full variable domain (remainder filled in from reference TRBV5-1 and TRBJ2-7): KAGVTQTPRYLIKTRGQQVTLSCSPISGHRSVSWYQQTPGQGLQFLFEYFSETQRNKGNFPGRFSGRQFSNSRSEMNVSTLELGDSALYLCASSFGPGDEQYFGPGTRLTVT.

The CDR3 protein is CASSQGGSYNEQFF. Here the CDR3 DNA reads TGTGCCAGCAGTCAGGGCGGCTCCTACAATGAGCAGTTCTTC. The chain has TRBV28 and TRBJ2-1, with a possible D match to TRBD1 (5 bases). This CDR3 comprises 14 residues. V dropped 5 bases and J dropped 0 bases, with 8 bases sitting between them. Germline V gives CDR1 MDHEN, CDR2 SYDVKM.

A few counts support this clone. The chain joins TRBV28 to TRBJ1-5; D is possibly TRBD1 (5 bases). With 5 bases removed from V and 3 bases from J, the gap between germline ends came to 14 bases. Germline assignment: CDR1 MDHEN and CDR2 SYDVKM. The CDR3 loop spans 15 amino acids. CDR3 in DNA: TGTGCCAGCAGTGCCGTGGGGACCCACAATCAGCCCCAGCATTTT. This encodes CASSAVGTHNQPQHF.

The chain employs TRBV4-1 and TRBJ2-7; 13 bases are a match to TRBD2. The junction had 4 bases not matched to a gene; V was cut back by 5 bases and J by 3 bases. Germline V gene data show CDR1 as MGHRA and CDR2 as YSYEKL. CDR3 length equals 15 residues. CDR3 loop: CASSDGLAGVYEQYF. As DNA, the CDR3 is TGCGCCAGCAGCGACGGACTAGCGGGAGTCTACGAGCAGTACTTC.

The chain combines TRBV7-9 with TRBJ2-7; TRBD1 might be the D (5 bases). Germline assignment: CDR1 SEHNR and CDR2 FQNEAQ (reference sequence). The V end was cut by 5 bases, the J end by 4 bases, with 12 bases between. CDR3 length: 13 residues. CDR3 sequence reads: CASSPDSVYEQYF. Written as DNA, the CDR3 is TGTGCCAGCAGCCCAGACAGCGTATACGAGCAGTACTTC.

In its sample, this clone was seen once. The CDR3 bases are TGTGCCAGCAGCTCATACGGGTACGAGCAGTACTTC. This codes for CASSSYGYEQYF. The chain combines TRBV28 with TRBJ2-7; D not certain. The germline gives CDR1 MDHEN, CDR2 SYDVKM. The length of the CDR3 is 12 residues. V dropped 6 bases and J dropped 4 bases, with 10 bases sitting between them.

CDR3 region: CASSLGRVGTDTQYF. CDR3 in DNA: TGTGCCAGCAGCTTAGGCAGGGTTGGCACAGATACGCAGTATTTT. The rearrangement joins TRBV11-3 to TRBJ2-3; tentative D call: TRBD1 (5 bases). This CDR3 comprises 15 residues. Looked up from germline, CDR1 is SGHNT and CDR2 is YENEEA. The V gene lost 1 base and the J gene lost 1 base, with 9 bases spanning the gap.

The chain uses TRBV12-5 and TRBJ2-3, with TRBD2 matching 14 bases. The CDR3 has 17 residues. Germline V gene sequence: CDR1 LGHNT, CDR2 FRNRAP. The junction had 8 bases not matched to a gene; V was cut back by 4 bases and J by 5 bases. CDR3 in amino acids: CASGSMGLAGAGDTQYF. For the CDR3, the DNA is TGTGCTAGTGGTTCGATGGGACTAGCGGGAGCTGGAGATACGCAGTATTTT.

The rearrangement joins TRBV6-1 to TRBJ2-3, with D tentatively TRBD1 (5 bases). V lost 3 bases and J lost 5, with 12 bases in between. CDR1 and CDR2 (germline): MNHNS, SASEGT. The CDR3 totals 14 residues. The CDR3, as DNA: TGTGCCAGCAGTGACGGCCAGGGTCGAGATACGCAGTATTTT. Amino acids: CASSDGQGRDTQYF.

The chain uses TRBV6-5 and TRBJ2-7; 8 nucleotides agree with TRBD1. Germline trimming cut 5 bases from V and 1 base from J; bases unmatched to any gene: 7. The CDR3 sequence is 15 residues long. Germline V gives CDR1 MNHEY, CDR2 SVGAGI. The CDR3 coding sequence is TGTGCCAGCAGTCGTCCGGGACAGGCGTCCTACGAGCAGTACTTC. Translated: CASSRPGQASYEQYF.